These T cell receptor beta chains were read from a single sample in a study of blood T cells in healthy people across ages. One entry per CDR3 protein results from TCRdb running MiXCR on the 5' RACE reads. The profile shows around 800,000 distinct CDR3 sequences, 40% to 50% of them singletons. The sample consisted of blood. These receptors originate from a man aged 55 to 69 in good health. Both conserved end residues are part of each CDR3. The order of the fields is V gene, clone size, J gene, CDR3 protein. Clone sizes are given selectively: once, few, many, or a class where the clone is expanded.

V gene: TRBV7-2; clone size: few; J gene: TRBJ2-6; CDR3 protein: CASSLSYSGANVLTF
V gene: TRBV20-1; clone size: few; J gene: TRBJ2-3; CDR3 protein: CSAQGHATTDTQYF
V gene: TRBV7-2; clone size: .; J gene: TRBJ1-6; CDR3 protein: CASTQGWVSNSPLHF
V gene: TRBV12-5; clone size: few; J gene: TRBJ1-1; CDR3 protein: CASGSGAFF
V gene: TRBV5-6; clone size: few; J gene: TRBJ2-5; CDR3 protein: CASSLSEKETQYF
V gene: TRBV20-1; clone size: .; J gene: TRBJ1-6; CDR3 protein: CSAGGTGYNSPLHF
V gene: TRBV9; clone size: .; J gene: TRBJ2-7; CDR3 protein: CASSADADRVEQYF
V gene: TRBV4-3; clone size: .; J gene: TRBJ2-1; CDR3 protein: CASSQDLAGGPIEQFF
V gene: TRBV20-1; clone size: .; J gene: TRBJ2-1; CDR3 protein: CSARDGQGGDEQFF
V gene: TRBV20-1; clone size: few; J gene: TRBJ2-7; CDR3 protein: CSAPAGSSYEQYF
V gene: TRBV6-5; clone size: once; J gene: TRBJ2-7; CDR3 protein: CASSRVGDPYERYF
V gene: TRBV2; clone size: .; J gene: .; CDR3 protein: CASQRGGSKTQYF
V gene: TRBV7-2; clone size: .; J gene: TRBJ2-7; CDR3 protein: CASSTGWAAAYEQYF
V gene: TRBV7-6; clone size: .; J gene: TRBJ1-4; CDR3 protein: CASSFPGPDEKLFF
V gene: TRBV6-2/TRBV6-3; clone size: .; J gene: TRBJ2-3; CDR3 protein: CASSLVRALRTDTQYF